This TCR beta chain emerged from a study of T-cell reconstitution after alpha-beta-depleted transplantation in children. Study-level results: Hyperexpanded clones declined; after one year, newly produced T cells mostly supplied diversity. Reportedly, only several hundred clones from non-depleted graft cells drove alpha-beta T-cell counts at about two months.

This clonotype has a handful of counts. Its antigen is as yet unknown. V lost 0 bases and J 6 bases, leaving 17 bases between the germline ends. In germline, CDR1 is DFQATT, CDR2 SNEGSKA (reference sequence). The CDR3 totals 15 residues. Unique molecular identifiers were incorporated during preparation of the TCRbeta library. TCRdb reprocessed the PCR reads with MiXCR, giving one entry per CDR3 protein. The sample contains 200,000 or so distinct CDR3 sequences, about 6.6% of which appear only once. The receptor was isolated from a boy aged 2 to 10 with acute lymphoblastic leukemia, due to receive a stem cell transplant. The input for sequencing was PBMCs, taken before TCRalphabeta/CD19-depleted stem cell transplant. The genes are TRBV20-1 and TRBJ1-2; perhaps TRBD1 as D (6 bases). As DNA, the CDR3 is TGCAGTGCTAGAGATCTCGGGGGCTGGGTGGATGGCTACACCTTC. Translation: CSARDLGGWVDGYTF.